This T cell receptor (beta chain) derives from a study of blood T cells in healthy people across ages. The extraction recovered at least 5.5 micrograms of total RNA per sample. A sample-barcoded 5' primer and a J-beta primer mix were used in a second PCR of about 7 to 12 cycles. Unique molecular identifiers of 12 random nucleotides labeled each cDNA. TCRdb re-derived calls from the 5' RACE reads in MiXCR, one entry per CDR3 protein. The table shows 1 million or so distinct CDR3 sequences, with under 45% occurring only once. For this clonotype: Its antigen is as yet unknown.

V was trimmed by 3 bases and J by 8 bases, leaving 9 bases between them. Germline CDR1 and CDR2: KGHDR and SFDVKD. The CDR3 sequence is 13 residues long. Study conclusions and caveats: Expanded clonotype shifts may have been confounded, as the donors had an unknown CMV status. Long-lived donors had more naive CD4+ cells and higher diversity than aged donors.

This sequence originates from a woman aged 55-70 years in good health. Specimen: blood. This chain joins TRBV24-1 and TRBJ2-2, with D perhaps TRBD1 (6 bases). CDR3 loop: CATSDTGTGELFF. The CDR3 region has the DNA TGTGCCACCAGTGATACAGGGACGGGGGAGCTGTTTTTT.